The 2 T cell receptor beta chains below come from one sample, sequenced in a study of blood T cells in healthy people across ages. PCR was performed a second time for 7 to 11 cycles using a sample-barcoded 5' primer and a J-beta primer mix. TCRdb itself ran the 5' RACE reads through MiXCR, one entry per CDR3 protein. The table shows about 620,000 distinct CDR3 sequences, with approximately 52% occurring only once. Sequencing was carried out using blood. The receptors come from a woman of 80 years or more in good health.

This clonotype has just a few counts. The V call is TRBV12-3 or TRBV12-4, the J call TRBJ2-2; D might be TRBD2 (5 bases). Trimming removed 7 bases from V and 1 base from J, with 10 bases in between. CDR3 length: 14 amino acids. Here the CDR3 DNA reads TGTGCCAGCACGGGATCTCAGAACACCGGGGAGCTGTTTTTT. Amino acids: CASTGSQNTGELFF.

J is TRBJ2-4 and V is TRBV7-2, with D possibly being TRBD1 or TRBD2 (6 bases each). Matching the DNA end better, TRBJ2-5 makes the J call doubtful. Per germline, CDR1 SGHTA and CDR2 FQGNSA. The CDR3 sequence is 14 residues long. The CDR3 loop is CASSPTGRRETQYF. CDR3 sequence (DNA): TGTGCCAGCAGCCCCACAGGGAGGAGGGAGACCCAGTACTTC.